The present entry profiles one TCR beta chain with its context. Its antigen is not known. TCRdb re-called the reads with MiXCR, one entry per CDR3 protein. The sample carries hundreds of thousands of distinct CDR3 sequences, 20% to 25% recorded once. This entry is derived from a study of T cell repertoires in cytomegalovirus infection. Study-wide context: CMV infection and matching HLA type were both indicated by public TCR beta signatures.

Findings of the study overall: What dominated the ex vivo response were HLA-C-restricted CMV-specific TCR beta clonotypes. Cumulative public TCR beta family frequency identified CMV carriers with the relevant HLA.

Per germline, CDR1 MDHEN and CDR2 SYDVKM. The CDR3 runs to 11 residues. The V gene lost 8 bases and the J gene lost 6 bases, with 10 bases spanning the gap. The origin of this receptor is a human donor in good health (CMV status not recorded). Some clones in this sample may be carry-over from other donors' samples. The chain links TRBV28 to TRBJ2-5; D gene uncertain. Material for sequencing was CD8+ T cells from PBMCs. The CDR3 reads CASGPMKTQYF. CDR3 bases: TGTGCCAGCGGCCCCATGAAGACCCAGTACTTC.